These 3 T cell receptor beta chains came from one sample sequenced in a study of OX40 agonist ivuxolimab in advanced cancers. The table came from immunoSEQ multiplex PCR; TCRdb's copy has only in-frame clones and leaves some out. The repertoire holds around 65,000 clones, roughly 92% seen once, with around 0.3% in the top ten. This material consisted of CD4+ or CD8+ T cells sorted from blood, taken in a trial of the OX40 agonist ivuxolimab. Receptors were obtained from an adult with an advanced solid tumor such as melanoma, head and neck, liver or kidney cancer.

V gene TRBV5-5 combines with J gene TRBJ2-1; possibly TRBD1 for D (6 bases). The CDR3 is made up of 17 amino acids. Deletions cut 4 bases from V and 0 bases from J, with 17 bases between. The germline V gene has CDR1 SGHKS and CDR2 YYEKEE (reference sequence). CDR3 sequence: CASSPFIRGSSYNEQFF. The CDR3 region has the DNA TGTGCCAGCAGCCCGTTCATTAGGGGGAGCTCCTACAATGAGCAGTTCTTC. Together with reference TRBV5-5 and TRBJ2-1, the CDR3 gives the full variable domain: DAGVTQSPTHLIKTRGQQVTLRCSPISGHKSVSWYQQVLGQGPQFIFQYYEKEERGRGNFPDRFSARQFPNYSSELNVNALLLGDSALYLCASSPFIRGSSYNEQFFGPGTRLTVL.

The V and J genes are TRBV4-1 and TRBJ1-2; D not resolved. This CDR3 has 12 residues. Trimming removed 0 bases from V and 4 bases from J, with 3 bases in between. The germline gives CDR1 MGHRA, CDR2 YSYEKL. The CDR3 DNA follows: TGCGCCAGCAGCCAAGACTTCTATGGCTACACCTTC. Its translation is CASSQDFYGYTF.

The V gene is TRBV5-4, the J gene TRBJ2-2; D is undetermined. V shed 0 bases and J shed 6 bases, with 15 bases lying between them. This CDR3 is built from 16 residues. Looked up from germline, CDR1 is SGHNT and CDR2 is YYREEE (reference sequence). CDR3 in DNA: TGTGCCAGCAGCTTGGCCGGTCTAGTTCGATCCGGGGAGCTGTTTTTT. This codes for CASSLAGLVRSGELFF. The full variable domain, with the rest looked up from reference TRBV5-4 and TRBJ2-2, is ETGVTQSPTHLIKTRGQQVTLRCSSQSGHNTVSWYQQALGQGPQFIFQYYREEENGRGNFPPRFSGLQFPNYSSELNVNALELDDSALYLCASSLAGLVRSGELFFGEGSRLTVL.